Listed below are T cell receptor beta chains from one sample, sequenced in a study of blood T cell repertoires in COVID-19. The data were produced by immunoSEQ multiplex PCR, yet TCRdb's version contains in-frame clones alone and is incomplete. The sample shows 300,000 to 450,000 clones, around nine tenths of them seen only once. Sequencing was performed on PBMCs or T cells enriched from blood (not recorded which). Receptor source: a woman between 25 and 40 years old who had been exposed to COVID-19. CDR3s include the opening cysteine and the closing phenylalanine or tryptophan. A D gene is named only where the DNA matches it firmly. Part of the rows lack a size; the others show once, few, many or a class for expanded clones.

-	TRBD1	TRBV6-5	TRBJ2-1	CASSPDRGTYNEQFF	TGTGCCAGCAGTCCTGACAGGGGGACCTACAATGAGCAGTTCTTC
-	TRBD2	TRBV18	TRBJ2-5	CASSPPGGGPGETQYF	TGTGCCAGCTCACCTCCGGGGGGAGGCCCTGGAGAGACCCAGTACTTC
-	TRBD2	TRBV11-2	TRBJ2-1	CASSRTSGRAFNEQFF	TGTGCCAGCAGCCGGACTAGCGGGAGGGCCTTCAATGAGCAGTTCTTC
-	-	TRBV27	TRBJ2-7	CASSLSPGTFYEQYF	TGTGCCAGCAGTTTATCGCCGGGTACATTCTACGAGCAGTACTTC
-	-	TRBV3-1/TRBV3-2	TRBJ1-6	CASSQGTEVISPLHF	TGTGCCAGCAGCCAAGGGACAGAGGTGATTTCACCCCTCCACTTT
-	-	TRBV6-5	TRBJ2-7	CASSYASRGSSYEQYF	TGTGCCAGCAGTTACGCCTCGCGGGGCAGCTCCTACGAGCAGTACTTC
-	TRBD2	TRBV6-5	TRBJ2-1	CASSLTSGRMNEQFF	TGTGCCAGCAGCCTTACTAGCGGGAGGATGAATGAGCAGTTCTTC
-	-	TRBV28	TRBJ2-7	CASISVWSGTGYEQYF	TGTGCCAGCATCAGTGTATGGTCAGGTACGGGGTACGAGCAGTACTTC
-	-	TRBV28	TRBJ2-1	CASSLGGDSSYNEQFF	TGTGCCAGCAGTTTGGGCGGGGACTCGTCCTACAATGAGCAGTTCTTC
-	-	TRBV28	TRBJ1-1	CASLLAGFGNTEAFF	TGTGCCAGCTTACTAGCAGGGTTCGGGAACACTGAAGCTTTCTTT
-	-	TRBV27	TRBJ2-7	CASSLVRGTYSYEQYF	TGTGCCAGCAGTTTAGTACGGGGGACCTACTCCTACGAGCAGTACTTC
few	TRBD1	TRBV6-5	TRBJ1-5	CASRTGANQPQHF	TGTGCCAGCAGAACAGGGGCCAATCAGCCCCAGCATTTT
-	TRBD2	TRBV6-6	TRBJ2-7	CASSYDSGLAAHEQYF	TGTGCCAGCAGTTACGACAGTGGCCTAGCGGCCCACGAGCAGTACTTC
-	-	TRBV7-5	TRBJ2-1	CARSLAPPAAAGPNEQFF	TGTGCCAGAAGCTTAGCCCCCCCCGCGGCGGCGGGGCCCAATGAGCAGTTCTTC
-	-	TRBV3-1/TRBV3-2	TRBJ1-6	CASSQDGGRASIDSPLHF	TGTGCCAGCAGCCAAGACGGGGGACGGGCGAGCATTGATTCACCCCTCCACTTT
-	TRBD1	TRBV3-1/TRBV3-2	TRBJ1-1	CASSPTGGRTEAFF	TGTGCCAGCAGCCCGACAGGGGGCCGAACTGAAGCTTTCTTT
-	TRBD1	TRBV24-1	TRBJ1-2	CATSDTKWGRQGEGYTF	TGTGCCACCAGTGATACAAAATGGGGCCGACAGGGTGAGGGCTACACCTTC
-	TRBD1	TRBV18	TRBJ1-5	CASSPWAPGTAEPQHF	TGTGCCAGCTCACCATGGGCCCCCGGGACAGCAGAGCCCCAGCATTTT
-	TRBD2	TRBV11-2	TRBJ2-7	CASSIPGPGGEQYF	TGTGCCAGCAGCATACCGGGCCCGGGGGGCGAGCAGTACTTC
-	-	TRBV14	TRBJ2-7	CASSSQGFGEQYF	TGTGCCAGCAGCTCTCAGGGGTTCGGCGAGCAGTACTTC
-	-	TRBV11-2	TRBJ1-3	CASSLTWARPGNTIYF	TGTGCCAGCAGCTTAACCTGGGCCCGTCCTGGAAACACCATATATTTT
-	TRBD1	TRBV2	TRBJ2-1	CASNRGLSYNEQFF	TGTGCCAGCAACAGGGGCCTCTCCTACAATGAGCAGTTCTTC
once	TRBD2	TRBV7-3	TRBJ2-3	CASSSPGGLGADTQYF	TGTGCCAGCAGCTCCCCCGGGGGACTAGGCGCAGATACGCAGTATTTT
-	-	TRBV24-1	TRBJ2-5	CATSGAWAPQETQYF	TGTGCCACCAGTGGGGCCTGGGCCCCCCAAGAGACCCAGTACTTC
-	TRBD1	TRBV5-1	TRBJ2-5	CASSATGESQETQYF	TGCGCCAGCAGCGCGACAGGGGAAAGTCAAGAGACCCAGTACTTC
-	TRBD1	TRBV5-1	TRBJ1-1	CASSSRQGNTEAFF	TGCGCCAGCAGCTCCAGACAGGGGAACACTGAAGCTTTCTTT
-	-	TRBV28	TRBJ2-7	CASRGGLLYEQYF	TGTGCCAGCAGGGGCGGACTCTTGTACGAGCAGTACTTC
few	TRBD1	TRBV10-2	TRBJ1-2	CASSGDRSYGYTF	TGCGCCAGCAGTGGGGACAGGAGTTATGGCTACACCTTC
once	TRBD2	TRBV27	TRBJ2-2	CASSVGASGNTGELFF	TGTGCCAGCAGTGTTGGAGCTAGCGGGAACACCGGGGAGCTGTTTTTT
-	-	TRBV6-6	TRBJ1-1	CAIQGTEAFF	TGTGCCATCCAGGGCACTGAAGCTTTCTTT
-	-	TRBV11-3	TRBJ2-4	CASRSTGNIQYF	TGTGCCAGCAGATCCACAGGAAACATTCAGTACTTC
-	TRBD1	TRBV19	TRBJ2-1	CASSIWTGGLSEQFF	TGTGCCAGTAGTATCTGGACAGGGGGATTGTCTGAGCAGTTCTTC
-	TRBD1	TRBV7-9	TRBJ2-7	CASSLGTGGGYEQYF	TGTGCCAGCAGCTTAGGGACAGGGGGAGGCTACGAGCAGTACTTC
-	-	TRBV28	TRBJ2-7	CATGSWGVQTSEQYF	TGTGCCACCGGATCTTGGGGGGTACAGACGAGCGAGCAGTACTTC
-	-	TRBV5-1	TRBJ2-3	CASSLAGTDTQYF	TGCGCCAGCAGCTTGGCCGGTACAGATACGCAGTATTTT
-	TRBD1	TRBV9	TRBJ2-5	CASSSGQGFLETQYF	TGTGCCAGCAGCTCGGGACAGGGCTTTTTGGAGACCCAGTACTTC
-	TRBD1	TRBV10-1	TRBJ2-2	CASSKTGGTGELFF	TGCGCCAGCAGTAAGACAGGGGGCACCGGGGAGCTGTTTTTT
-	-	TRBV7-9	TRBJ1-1	CASSHIIAGTEAFF	TGTGCCAGCAGCCATATCATCGCAGGCACTGAAGCTTTCTTT
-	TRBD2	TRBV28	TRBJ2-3	CASSLLREGLDTQYF	TGTGCCAGCAGTTTACTCCGGGAGGGCCTCGATACGCAGTATTTT
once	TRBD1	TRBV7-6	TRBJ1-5	CASSLDRTGGQPQHF	TGTGCCAGCAGCTTAGACAGGACAGGGGGACAGCCCCAGCATTTT
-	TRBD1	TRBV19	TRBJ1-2	CASRPGQGNYGYTF	TGTGCCAGTAGGCCGGGACAGGGCAACTATGGCTACACCTTC
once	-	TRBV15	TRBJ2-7	CATRTGRMEQYF	TGTGCCACCAGGACAGGTCGGATGGAGCAGTACTTC
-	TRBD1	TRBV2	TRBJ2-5	CASSGDRGIQETQYF	TGTGCCAGCAGTGGGGACAGGGGGATCCAAGAGACCCAGTACTTC
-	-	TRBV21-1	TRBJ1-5	CASSSNRTAYSNQPQHF	TGTGCCAGCAGCAGCAACCGGACAGCTTATAGCAATCAGCCCCAGCATTTT
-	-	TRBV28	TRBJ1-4	CASSLAGSTNEKLFF	TGTGCCAGCAGCCTGGCAGGGTCTACTAATGAAAAACTGTTTTTT
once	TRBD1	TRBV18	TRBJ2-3	CASSPTGGEDTQYF	TGTGCCAGCTCACCAACAGGGGGCGAAGATACGCAGTATTTT
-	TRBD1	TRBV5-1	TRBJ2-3	CASSSGTGATTDTQYF	TGCGCCAGCAGCTCCGGGACAGGGGCCACCACAGATACGCAGTATTTT
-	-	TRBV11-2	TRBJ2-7	CASSLVDQYEQYF	TGTGCCAGCAGCTTAGTTGATCAGTACGAGCAGTACTTC
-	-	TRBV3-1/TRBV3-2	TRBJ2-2	CASSSIAANTGELFF	TGTGCCAGCAGCTCCATAGCGGCTAACACCGGGGAGCTGTTTTTT
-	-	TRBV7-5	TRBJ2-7	CARSLARVEEQYF	TGTGCCAGAAGCTTAGCGCGGGTGGAGGAGCAGTACTTC
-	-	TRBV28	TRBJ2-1	CASGSSDFNEQFF	TGTGCCAGCGGTTCTAGCGATTTCAATGAGCAGTTCTTC
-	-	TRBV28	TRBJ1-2	CASSSTGQGFYGYTF	TGTGCCAGCAGTTCGACGGGGCAGGGGTTCTATGGCTACACCTTC
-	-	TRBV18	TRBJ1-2	CASFPGFNYGYTF	TGTGCCAGCTTCCCGGGGTTTAACTATGGCTACACCTTC
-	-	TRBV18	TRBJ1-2	CASSPQAGDGYTF	TGTGCCAGCTCACCACAGGCGGGGGATGGCTACACCTTC
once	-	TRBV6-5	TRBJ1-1	CASSYQAEAFF	TGTGCCAGCAGTTACCAGGCCGAAGCTTTCTTT
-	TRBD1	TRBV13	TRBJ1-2	CASSLVGGQGYGYTF	TGTGCCAGCAGCTTAGTAGGGGGACAGGGCTATGGCTACACCTTC
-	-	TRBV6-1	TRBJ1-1	CASSEGAFRNTEAFF	TGTGCCAGCAGTGAAGGAGCATTTAGGAACACTGAAGCTTTCTTT